The 25 T cell receptor beta chains below were found in one sample sequenced in a study of identical twins. Each CDR3 protein gets one entry after TCRdb re-called the 5' RACE reads with MiXCR. The sample includes a few hundred thousand distinct CDR3 sequences, around 8.8% of them seen just once. The same specimen was also included in a second study, on yellow fever vaccine responses in identical twins.

The sequencing sample was made of CD8+ T cells sorted from blood. The receptors originated from a young woman in good health.

This chain joins TRBV6-1 and TRBJ2-1; 10 bases agree with TRBD2. The CDR3 consists of 13 residues. Trimming cost V 8 bases and J 6 bases; bases outside gene matches: 4. Germline V gene lookup returns CDR1 MNHNS and CDR2 SASEGT. Written as DNA, the CDR3 is TGTGCCAGCGGAATAGCGGGGGGCAATGAGCAGTTCTTC. Amino acids: CASGIAGGNEQFF.

This clonotype has at least ten counts. The V and J genes are TRBV5-1 and TRBJ2-2; D is perhaps TRBD1 (6 bases). The CDR3 is 16 amino acids. V was trimmed by 4 bases and J by 1 base, leaving 14 bases between them. Germline V gene sequence: CDR1 SGHRS, CDR2 YFSETQ. The CDR3 is CASSPKGQMNTGELFF. The CDR3 region has the DNA TGCGCCAGCAGCCCTAAGGGACAAATGAACACCGGGGAGCTGTTTTTT.

This clonotype appeared many times. The V and J genes are TRBV5-6 and TRBJ2-2; the D gene could be TRBD1 or TRBD2 (5 bases each). The V gene lost 2 bases and the J gene lost 4 bases, with 9 bases spanning the gap. Germline CDR1 SGHDT, CDR2 YYEEEE. The CDR3 runs to 14 residues. Written as DNA, the CDR3 is TGTGCCAGCAGCTTAGGGACCGCCACCGGGGAGCTGTTTTTT. Amino acids: CASSLGTATGELFF.

In this sample, this clonotype turned up many times. The rearrangement joins TRBV4-3 to TRBJ1-4; the D is unclear. The V end lost 0 bases, the J end lost 0 bases, and 8 bases lay between the germline ends. The length of the CDR3 is 16 residues. Germline loops: CDR1 LGHNA, CDR2 YSLEER. The DNA for the CDR3 is TGCGCCAGCAGCCAAGAGTGGGCTTCAACTAATGAAAAACTGTTTTTT. It encodes CASSQEWASTNEKLFF.

This clonotype was counted between two and nine times. The chain uses TRBV11-2 and TRBJ2-1, with D unclear. The CDR3 sequence is 16 residues long. The V gene lost 2 bases and the J gene lost 0 bases, with 11 bases spanning the gap. Germline CDR1 is SGHAT and CDR2 is FQNNGV. CDR3 loop: CASSLRAASSYNEQFF. The CDR3, as DNA: TGTGCCAGCAGCTTAAGGGCGGCCAGCTCCTACAATGAGCAGTTCTTC.

This clonotype appeared a few times. The chain joins TRBV4-3 to TRBJ2-7, with D hard to call. This CDR3 has 14 amino acids. Germline V lookup: CDR1 LGHNA, CDR2 YSLEER. Between the trimmed V and J ends, which lost 5 bases and 5 bases, there was a span of 16 bases. In nucleotides, the CDR3 is TGCGCCAGCAGCGGCAGTCCGGGCTACCACGAGCAGTACTTC. Its translation: CASSGSPGYHEQYF.

The genes are TRBV6-5 and TRBJ1-4; D perhaps matches TRBD1 (6 bases). V dropped 0 bases and J dropped 6 bases, with 14 bases sitting between them. The CDR3 loop spans 16 amino acids. Germline CDR1 MNHEY, CDR2 SVGAGI. The CDR3 nucleotides read TGTGCCAGCAGTTACTCGTCACAGGGCCTAGATGAAAAACTGTTTTTT. Encoded protein: CASSYSSQGLDEKLFF.

This clonotype was picked up many times. The chain uses TRBV20-1 and TRBJ2-7, with a tentative D call TRBD2 (7 bases). V was shortened by 6 bases and J by 4 bases, with 13 bases between the two germline ends. This CDR3 contains 12 residues. The germline V gene has CDR1 DFQATT and CDR2 SNEGSKA (reference sequence). CDR3 sequence (DNA): TGCAGTGCCAGGGGAGGGGGTTACGAGCAGTACTTC. It specifies CSARGGGYEQYF.

This clonotype was seen a few times. The genes are TRBV4-3 and TRBJ2-7, with 7 bases identical to TRBD1. Trimming removed 2 bases from V and 3 bases from J; junction bases left unmatched: 1. Germline V gene data show CDR1 as LGHNA and CDR2 as YSLEER. The CDR3 length is 13 residues. CDR3 DNA sequence: TGCGCCAGCAGCCAATGGACAGGCTACGAGCAGTACTTC. Residues: CASSQWTGYEQYF.

This clonotype was counted only a few times. The rearrangement joins TRBV27 to TRBJ1-1, with a weak D call TRBD1 (5 bases). V was cut by 2 bases and J by 5 bases, with 12 bases left in between. The CDR3 sequence is 14 residues long. CDR1 and CDR2 (germline): MNHEY, SMNVEV (reference sequence). The CDR3 nucleotides are TGTGCCAGCAGTTTAACAGGAATGCAGACTGAAGCTTTCTTT. Its protein is CASSLTGMQTEAFF.

This clonotype was seen only a few times. The rearrangement links TRBV5-8 to TRBJ2-1, with TRBD2 identical over 10 bases. The ends lost 3 bases at V and 5 bases at J; junction bases unmatched: 8. The germline CDR1 and CDR2 sequences are SGHTS and YDEGEE. The CDR3 covers 16 residues. CDR3 bases: TGTGCCAGCAGCTCACCTCCGGGACTAGCGAACAATGAGCAGTTCTTC. Its translation: CASSSPPGLANNEQFF.

This clonotype has at least ten counts. This chain uses TRBV9 with TRBJ2-1, with 9 bases aligning to TRBD2. CDR1 is SGDLS, CDR2 YYNGEE, per germline. This CDR3 region has 15 residues. The trim removed 3 bases at V and 7 bases at J, leaving 8 bases unmatched. The CDR3 loop reads CASSDGGGAINEQFF. In DNA form, the CDR3 reads TGTGCCAGCAGCGATGGCGGGGGGGCTATAAATGAGCAGTTCTTC.

The table lists this clonotype with a few counts. The CDR3 region is CASSQLTTTSTPGELFF. As DNA, the CDR3 is TGTGCCAGCAGCCAACTTACGACCACTAGTACTCCCGGGGAGCTGTTTTTT. The rearrangement links TRBV3-1 to TRBJ2-2, with D possibly matching TRBD2 (5 bases). CDR1 and CDR2 from the germline V gene are LGHDT and YNNKEL (reference sequence). The length of the CDR3 is 17 residues. The V end was cut by 2 bases, the J end by 6 bases, with 19 bases between.

There are many counts of this clonotype. V gene TRBV29-1 combines with J gene TRBJ2-1; 12 bases match TRBD2. The V gene end was trimmed by 0 bases and the J gene end by 7 bases; junction bases not matched to a gene: 16. This CDR3 has 19 amino acids. The germline gives CDR1 SQVTM, CDR2 ANQGSEA. The DNA of the CDR3 is TGCAGCGTTGAAGACTGGACAGGAGAGACTAGCGGGAGTAGTAATGAGCAGTTCTTC. Encoded protein: CSVEDWTGETSGSSNEQFF.

This clonotype was counted a few times. The genes are TRBV7-6 and TRBJ2-7; D is undetermined. CDR3 length: 13 amino acids. In germline, CDR1 is SGHVS, CDR2 FNYEAQ. Trimming cost V 1 base and J 9 bases, with 13 bases left between them. CDR3 nucleotides: TGTGCCAGCAGCTTAGGAAGTGAGGCAGTGCAGTACTTC. Translated: CASSLGSEAVQYF.

This clonotype occurred many times. Here the CDR3 DNA reads TGCGCCAGCAGCCCCGGCGGCGCAGAAGGGGAGACCCAGTACTTC. Amino acids: CASSPGGAEGETQYF. The chain employs TRBV4-3 and TRBJ2-5; D not resolved. V was trimmed by 4 bases and J by 5 bases, leaving 17 bases between them. The CDR3 runs to 15 residues. CDR1 is LGHNA and CDR2 is YSLEER in the germline V gene.

This clonotype was observed many times. V gene TRBV7-3 combines with J gene TRBJ2-7; 8 bases fit TRBD2. This CDR3 is 13 amino acids long. With V trimmed by 3 bases and J by 5 bases, 3 bases remained unmatched. CDR1 and CDR2 (germline): SGHTA, FQGTGA. The CDR3 DNA reads TGTGCCAGCAGCTTCGGCGGGGGGAACGAGCAGTACTTC. It is translated as CASSFGGGNEQYF.

This clonotype was observed many times. The chain recombines TRBV27 with TRBJ2-5, with TRBD2 identical over 9 bases. Per the germline V gene, CDR1 is MNHEY and CDR2 is SMNVEV (reference sequence). The CDR3 covers 15 residues. V shed 8 bases, J shed 4 bases, and the junction held 11 bases outside the gene matches. The CDR3 region is CASAAGLAWAETQYF. For the CDR3, the DNA is TGTGCCAGCGCCGCCGGACTAGCGTGGGCAGAGACCCAGTACTTC.

The genes are TRBV6-4 and TRBJ1-4, with 9 bases identical to TRBD1. CDR3 size: 14 residues. Germline values: CDR1 MRHNA, CDR2 SNTAGT. Losses at the gene ends were 6 bases for V and 8 bases for J; bases not matched to a gene: 7. CDR3: CASSDRGGEEKLFF. The CDR3 coding sequence is TGTGCCAGCAGCGACAGGGGGGGAGAAGAAAAACTGTTTTTT.

This clonotype was found a few times. The chain recombines TRBV20-1 with TRBJ2-1; 8 bases match TRBD2. J lost 3 bases, V lost 3 bases, and 1 base had no gene match. CDR3 length: 13 residues. CDR1 DFQATT and CDR2 SNEGSKA come from the germline V gene (reference sequence). CDR3 bases: TGCAGTGCTAGCGGGGGGGGCTACAATGAGCAGTTCTTC. Its translation is CSASGGGYNEQFF.

This sequence joins TRBV3-1 and TRBJ2-1; 7 bases match TRBD1. The CDR3 is made up of 16 amino acids. Unmatched junction bases numbered 13, after V lost 4 bases and J lost 7 bases. Germline lookup yields CDR1 LGHDT and CDR2 YNNKEL (reference sequence). The CDR3: CASSPYRQGLLNEQFF. The CDR3 nucleotides are TGTGCCAGCAGCCCCTATAGACAGGGTTTATTGAATGAGCAGTTCTTC.

The V and J genes are TRBV6-5 and TRBJ2-2; TRBD1 aligns across 10 bases. CDR3 length: 17 residues. Per germline, CDR1 MNHEY and CDR2 SVGAGI. V shed 2 bases, J shed 5 bases, and the junction held 8 bases outside the gene matches. The CDR3 region is CASSYPSGGQGTGELFF. The DNA for the CDR3 is TGTGCCAGCAGTTACCCTTCCGGGGGACAGGGGACCGGGGAGCTGTTTTTT.

The chain employs TRBV7-6 and TRBJ2-7, with a weak D call TRBD1 (5 bases). V shed 1 base and J shed 2 bases, with 12 bases lying between them. Germline V lookup: CDR1 SGHVS, CDR2 FNYEAQ. There are 15 residues in the CDR3. The CDR3 region is CASSLGRDRPYEQYF. The CDR3 bases are TGTGCCAGCAGCTTAGGGAGAGACAGACCCTACGAGCAGTACTTC.

The V gene is TRBV6-1, the J gene TRBJ2-7, with 12 nucleotides matching TRBD1. Trimming at V came to 8 bases and at J to 6 bases, leaving 8 bases not matched to a gene. The germline V gene encodes CDR1 MNHNS and CDR2 SASEGT. The CDR3 contains 14 residues. CDR3 loop: CASAPGTGGSEQYF. CDR3 DNA: TGTGCCAGCGCCCCCGGGACAGGGGGCTCCGAGCAGTACTTC.

The chain joins TRBV20-1 to TRBJ2-3; 7 bases are shared with TRBD1. The CDR3 runs 19 residues. V lost 0 bases, J lost 0 bases, and 15 bases stayed unmatched. CDR1 is DFQATT and CDR2 is SNEGSKA in the germline V gene (reference sequence). The CDR3 reads CSARETGRGLSSSTDTQYF. The CDR3 DNA is TGCAGTGCTAGAGAAACGGGAAGGGGGCTATCCTCTAGCACAGATACGCAGTATTTT.